Listed below are T cell receptor beta chains from one sample, sequenced in a study of cytomegalovirus exposure and HLA in healthy donors. Sequenced by immunoSEQ multiplex PCR; TCRdb stores in-frame clones only, minus some. This sample has around 140,000 clones, with approximately 86% found just once. The sample comprised PBMCs. The receptors stem from a young man in good health and CMV-seropositive. The CDR3 runs from the conserved cysteine through the conserved F or W. Fields, in order: D gene, clone size, J gene, V gene, CDR3 protein, CDR3 DNA. D genes are given only for firm matches. The size of a clone is reported for some rows only, either as once, few or many, or as a class for expanded clones.

D gene: NA; clone size: NA; J gene: TRBJ2-2; V gene: TRBV1; CDR3 protein: CTSTGSRPLAELGELFF; CDR3 DNA: TGCACCAGCACCGGTTCCCGGCCGCTAGCCGAACTAGGGGAGCTGTTTTTT
D gene: NA; clone size: NA; J gene: TRBJ2-3; V gene: TRBV10-3; CDR3 protein: CAISESSTLRRTDTQYF; CDR3 DNA: TGTGCCATCAGTGAGTCAAGCACCTTAAGAAGAACAGATACGCAGTATTTT
D gene: TRBD1; clone size: NA; J gene: TRBJ1-1; V gene: TRBV6-1; CDR3 protein: CASSQRQGNTEAFF; CDR3 DNA: TGTGCCAGCAGTCAAAGACAGGGGAACACTGAAGCTTTCTTT
D gene: NA; clone size: NA; J gene: TRBJ1-4; V gene: TRBV7-6; CDR3 protein: CARVSRKLFF; CDR3 DNA: TGTGCCCGGGTTTCGAGAAAACTGTTTTTT
D gene: NA; clone size: NA; J gene: TRBJ2-5; V gene: TRBV10-3; CDR3 protein: CANSREDQETQYF; CDR3 DNA: TGTGCCAACTCCAGGGAGGACCAAGAGACCCAGTACTTC
D gene: TRBD1; clone size: once; J gene: TRBJ2-2; V gene: TRBV2; CDR3 protein: CASSDRTGDTGELFF; CDR3 DNA: TGTGCCAGCAGCGATAGGACAGGGGACACCGGGGAGCTGTTTTTT
D gene: NA; clone size: NA; J gene: TRBJ1-2; V gene: TRBV5-4; CDR3 protein: CASSSGMRGSYGYTF; CDR3 DNA: TGTGCCAGCAGCTCGGGGATGCGGGGGTCTTATGGCTACACCTTC
D gene: NA; clone size: few; J gene: TRBJ1-2; V gene: TRBV7-9; CDR3 protein: CASSLEQGRGYTF; CDR3 DNA: TGTGCCAGCAGCTTAGAACAGGGTCGTGGCTACACCTTC
D gene: NA; clone size: NA; J gene: TRBJ1-5; V gene: TRBV4-2; CDR3 protein: CASSLTVYSNQPQHF; CDR3 DNA: TGTGCCAGCAGTTTGACAGTTTATAGCAATCAGCCCCAGCATTTT
D gene: NA; clone size: NA; J gene: TRBJ2-7; V gene: TRBV5-1; CDR3 protein: CASSLVASTYEQYF; CDR3 DNA: TGCGCCAGCAGCTTGGTTGCCAGTACCTACGAGCAGTACTTC
D gene: NA; clone size: NA; J gene: TRBJ2-7; V gene: TRBV14; CDR3 protein: CASSKLTGLYEQYF; CDR3 DNA: TGTGCCAGCAGCAAACTGACAGGACTCTACGAGCAGTACTTC
D gene: NA; clone size: NA; J gene: TRBJ1-5; V gene: TRBV6-1; CDR3 protein: CASSEARGSGNQPQHF; CDR3 DNA: TGTGCCAGCAGTGAAGCGAGGGGGTCTGGCAATCAGCCCCAGCATTTT
D gene: NA; clone size: NA; J gene: TRBJ1-1; V gene: TRBV6-1; CDR3 protein: CASSGGSPTEAFF; CDR3 DNA: TGTGCCAGCAGTGGAGGGAGTCCCACTGAAGCTTTCTTT
D gene: NA; clone size: NA; J gene: TRBJ2-7; V gene: TRBV6-4; CDR3 protein: CASSGNSRGLMTYEQYF; CDR3 DNA: TGTGCCAGCTCAGGAAACAGTCGGGGACTCATGACCTACGAGCAGTACTTC
D gene: TRBD2; clone size: NA; J gene: TRBJ2-3; V gene: TRBV9; CDR3 protein: CASSVGLAGRADTQYF; CDR3 DNA: TGTGCCAGCAGCGTAGGACTAGCGGGAAGAGCAGATACGCAGTATTTT
D gene: NA; clone size: NA; J gene: TRBJ1-3; V gene: TRBV2; CDR3 protein: CASSPGAADTIYF; CDR3 DNA: TGTGCCAGCAGTCCAGGGGCTGCGGACACCATATATTTT
D gene: NA; clone size: NA; J gene: TRBJ2-3; V gene: TRBV6-5; CDR3 protein: CASSSTLYTQYF; CDR3 DNA: TGTGCCAGCAGTTCTACCCTTTATACGCAGTATTTT
D gene: TRBD2; clone size: NA; J gene: TRBJ2-1; V gene: TRBV19; CDR3 protein: CASSYSGSDYNEQFF; CDR3 DNA: TGTGCCAGTAGTTATAGCGGGAGTGACTACAATGAGCAGTTCTTC
D gene: TRBD2; clone size: NA; J gene: TRBJ2-1; V gene: TRBV10-3; CDR3 protein: CAISESTSGSLGNEQFF; CDR3 DNA: TGTGCCATCAGTGAGTCAACTAGCGGCTCTTTGGGGAATGAGCAGTTCTTC
D gene: NA; clone size: NA; J gene: TRBJ1-2; V gene: TRBV18; CDR3 protein: CASSPQDRDTYGYTF; CDR3 DNA: TGTGCCAGCTCACCTCAAGACCGGGACACCTATGGCTACACCTTC
D gene: NA; clone size: NA; J gene: TRBJ1-1; V gene: TRBV2; CDR3 protein: CASRRAPTTEAFF; CDR3 DNA: TGTGCCAGCAGGAGGGCCCCGACCACTGAAGCTTTCTTT
D gene: NA; clone size: NA; J gene: TRBJ1-5; V gene: TRBV23-1; CDR3 protein: CASPRRQGGGIKPQHF; CDR3 DNA: TGCGCCAGCCCCCGCCGGCAGGGAGGGGGAATCAAGCCCCAGCATTTT
D gene: NA; clone size: NA; J gene: TRBJ1-4; V gene: TRBV5-1; CDR3 protein: CASSLDSRNEKLFF; CDR3 DNA: TGCGCCAGCAGCTTGGACAGTCGAAATGAAAAACTGTTTTTT